This entry lists 9 T cell receptor beta chains sequenced from one sample in a study of T cells in Graves' hyperthyroidism and ophthalmopathy. Amplification targeted TCR beta CDR3 regions from RNA transcripts. With the HTBI primer set, the TCR CDR3 went through a first round of RT-PCR. TCRdb re-called the multiplex PCR reads with MiXCR, one entry per CDR3 protein. Here the sample spans 500,000 to 800,000 distinct CDR3 sequences, approximately 15% being singletons. Sequencing was done on a sample of blood. These receptors were obtained from a woman between 50 and 59 years old with Graves' ophthalmopathy.

The chain links TRBV5-6 to TRBJ2-5; TRBD2 matches 9 bases. Looked up from germline, CDR1 is SGHDT and CDR2 is YYEEEE. V gave up 1 base and J gave up 4 bases; unmatched junction bases: 11. The CDR3 has 17 amino acids. The CDR3 coding sequence is TGTGCCAGCAGCTTGTATTTCTTGGTTAGCGGGAGAGAGACCCAGTACTTC. It codes for CASSLYFLVSGRETQYF.

The chain is built from TRBV19 and TRBJ1-2; 10 positions agree with TRBD1. Unmatched junction bases numbered 13, after V lost 6 bases and J lost 6 bases. The CDR3 spans 16 residues. Germline V lookup: CDR1 LNHDA, CDR2 SQIVND (reference sequence). CDR3 amino acids: CASSKLQTGGKDGYTF. DNA for the CDR3: TGTGCCAGTAGCAAACTCCAGACAGGGGGCAAGGATGGCTACACCTTC.

This clonotype was counted once. The chain couples TRBV2 to TRBJ2-7, with D unresolved. With 3 bases removed from V and 2 bases from J, the gap between germline ends came to 8 bases. Germline-derived CDR1 and CDR2 are SNHLY and FYNNEI. CDR3 length: 13 amino acids. The CDR3, as DNA: TGTGCCAGCAGTGAGGGCATCACCTACGAGCAGTACTTC. Translated: CASSEGITYEQYF.

Many counts were recorded for this clonotype. The chain is built from TRBV18 and TRBJ1-6; 9 nucleotides match TRBD1. The CDR3 is 14 residues long. With 5 bases clipped from V and 7 bases from J, the junction kept 3 bases outside the gene matches. Looked up from germline, CDR1 is KGHSH and CDR2 is LQKENI. The CDR3 DNA reads TGTGCCAGCTCAAGACAGGGGGGGAATTCACCCCTCCACTTT. Its translation is CASSRQGGNSPLHF.

This clonotype was observed many times. V and J are TRBV18 and TRBJ2-5, with 8 bases identical to TRBD2. This CDR3 comprises 15 residues. Per the germline V gene, CDR1 is KGHSH and CDR2 is LQKENI. The J segment lost 1 base and the V segment lost 3 bases, leaving 4 bases of the junction unmatched. CDR3 DNA sequence: TGTGCCAGCTCACCCGGGACTAGAGGCCAAGAGACCCAGTACTTC. It encodes CASSPGTRGQETQYF.

This clonotype was detected ten times or more. The chain is built from TRBV27 and TRBJ2-7; tentatively, D is TRBD2 (6 bases). There are 13 residues in the CDR3. V shed 3 bases and J shed 4 bases, with 10 bases lying between them. Germline values: CDR1 MNHEY, CDR2 SMNVEV (reference sequence). The CDR3 DNA reads TGTGCCAGCAGTTTTGGGGACTGGTACGAGCAGTACTTC. It yields the protein CASSFGDWYEQYF.

The V call is TRBV10-3, the J call TRBJ2-1; no definite D call. The CDR3 has 13 residues. Germline CDR1 ENHRY, CDR2 SYGVKD. Trimming took off 2 bases at V and 5 bases at J, with 7 bases between the two ends. CDR3 in DNA: TGTGCCATCAGTGAGGTAGGGAACAATGAGCAGTTCTTC. Translating gives CAISEVGNNEQFF.

In its sample, this clonotype was seen many times. The V gene is TRBV5-8, the J gene TRBJ1-4; the match to TRBD1 covers 9 bases. In germline, CDR1 is SGHTS, CDR2 YDEGEE. With 4 bases clipped from V and 2 bases from J, the junction kept 6 bases outside the gene matches. This CDR3 spans 16 amino acids. CDR3 loop: CASSGQGTTTNEKLFF. As DNA, the CDR3 is TGTGCCAGCAGCGGACAGGGGACAACGACTAATGAAAAACTGTTTTTT. The whole variable domain, filled in from reference TRBV5-8 and TRBJ1-4, reads EAGVTQSPTHLIKTRGQQATLRCSPISGHTSVYWYQQALGLGLQFLLWYDEGEERNRGNFPPRFSGRQFPNYSSELNVNALELEDSALYLCASSGQGTTTNEKLFFGSGTQLSVL.

The chain recombines TRBV19 with TRBJ1-3; no firm D call. Germline CDR1 and CDR2: LNHDA and SQIVND (reference sequence). The V end was cut by 7 bases, the J end by 3 bases, with 7 bases between. The CDR3 loop spans 12 amino acids. CDR3 in DNA: TGTGCCAGTAACTCGGTTGGAAACACCATATATTTT. It encodes CASNSVGNTIYF.